Below, 14 T cell receptor beta chains from the same sample are listed, as sequenced in a study of blood T cell repertoires in COVID-19. This table comes from immunoSEQ multiplex PCR, and its TCRdb copy is limited to in-frame clones, with some not included. The data show tens of thousands of clones, with 60% to 85% seen just once and approximately 5% held by the top ten. The source material was peripheral blood. All receptors derive from a woman of 80 years or more with active or convalescent COVID-19.

The J gene is TRBJ1-6, the V gene TRBV10-3; a weak D match, TRBD1 (5 bases). CDR3 length equals 14 residues. Germline values: CDR1 ENHRY, CDR2 SYGVKD. Trimming shortened V by 2 bases and J by 5 bases, and 7 bases separated the two germline ends. CDR3 loop: CAISEAGHNSPLHF. Written as DNA, the CDR3 is TGTGCCATCAGTGAGGCAGGGCATAATTCACCCCTCCACTTT.

V usage is TRBV12-5 and J usage is TRBJ2-5; maybe TRBD2 (5 bases). Trimming cost V 2 bases and J 3 bases, with 22 bases left between them. CDR3 length: 18 residues. CDR1 and CDR2 (germline): LGHNT, FRNRAP. CDR3 sequence reads: CASGLFAPSRRRKETQYF. CDR3 DNA: TGTGCTAGTGGTTTGTTTGCGCCCTCCCGGCGGAGGAAAGAGACCCAGTACTTC.

Only a few counts were recorded for this clone. The chain carries TRBV19 and TRBJ1-1; D uncertain. Between the trimmed V and J ends, which lost 7 bases and 2 bases, there was a span of 8 bases. Germline lookup yields CDR1 LNHDA and CDR2 SQIVND (reference sequence). The CDR3 contains 12 residues. The DNA of the CDR3 is TGTGCCAGTAACACCGCAAACACTGAAGCTTTCTTT. It is translated as CASNTANTEAFF.

The chain has TRBV7-6 and TRBJ2-1, with D uncertain. CDR1 is SGHVS, CDR2 FNYEAQ, per germline. The CDR3 spans 15 residues. Trimming cost V 1 base and J 6 bases, with 13 bases left between them. DNA for the CDR3: TGTGCCAGCAGCTTAGACTCCCGCCTCGTCAATGAGCAGTTCTTC. Protein product: CASSLDSRLVNEQFF.

Comment on this clone: The junction does not match germline at one end; this may be a read error. The V and J genes are TRBV29-1 and TRBJ2-1; possibly TRBD2 for D (5 bases). Looked up from germline, CDR1 is SQVTM and CDR2 is ANQGSEA. The CDR3 is 15 amino acids. The CDR3 loop is CAGKGSLQPYNEQFF. CDR3 in DNA: TGTGCCGGGAAAGGTTCTCTCCAACCTTACAATGAGCAGTTCTTC.

The table lists this clone with a count of one. The V call is TRBV6-5, the J call TRBJ2-3; 10 bases align to TRBD2. Germline V lookup: CDR1 MNHEY, CDR2 SVGAGI. CDR3 length: 15 amino acids. After removal of 6 bases from V and 0 bases from J, the junction contained 3 bases not matched to a gene. CDR3 coding DNA: TGTGCCAGCAGCTATAGCGGGGGGAGCACAGATACGCAGTATTTT. Translating gives CASSYSGGSTDTQYF.

A few counts support this clone. The V call is TRBV5-5, the J call TRBJ2-5, with 10 positions matching TRBD1. The CDR3 is 15 residues long. V lost 3 bases to trimming and J lost 5 bases; unmatched junction nucleotides: 7. CDR1 SGHKS and CDR2 YYEKEE come from the germline V gene (reference sequence). For the CDR3, the DNA is TGTGCCAGCAGCTCCCGGGGACAGGGGTCGGAGACCCAGTACTTC. Encoded protein: CASSSRGQGSETQYF. The whole variable domain, remainder taken from reference TRBV5-5 and TRBJ2-5, is DAGVTQSPTHLIKTRGQQVTLRCSPISGHKSVSWYQQVLGQGPQFIFQYYEKEERGRGNFPDRFSARQFPNYSSELNVNALLLGDSALYLCASSSRGQGSETQYFGPGTRLLVL.

The chain has TRBV2 and TRBJ2-1; 10 bases are shared with TRBD2. CDR1 and CDR2 from the germline V gene are SNHLY and FYNNEI. The CDR3 is 15 amino acids. The ends lost 5 bases at V and 12 bases at J; junction bases unmatched: 13. CDR3 residues: CASSLGQREGPLQFF. CDR3 sequence (DNA): TGTGCCAGCAGTTTGGGTCAGCGGGAGGGCCCTTTGCAGTTCTTC.

This clone was found a few times. The J gene is TRBJ1-3, the V gene TRBV5-4; a weak D match, TRBD1 (6 bases). The CDR3 totals 14 residues. Trimming shortened V by 2 bases and J by 3 bases, and 9 bases separated the two germline ends. The germline gives CDR1 SGHNT, CDR2 YYREEE (reference sequence). The CDR3 here is CASSLGGGGNTIYF. Written as DNA, the CDR3 is TGTGCCAGCAGCTTAGGGGGTGGTGGAAACACCATATATTTT.

V usage is TRBV18 and J usage is TRBJ1-5; possibly TRBD1 for D (5 bases). CDR1 and CDR2 (germline): KGHSH, LQKENI. The CDR3 is 16 residues long. V lost 0 bases to trimming and J lost 0 bases, with 9 bases between them. The CDR3 bases are TGTGCCAGCTCACCACCGGGGCAGGGTAGCAATCAGCCCCAGCATTTT. This translates into CASSPPGQGSNQPQHF.

V gene TRBV6-5 combines with J gene TRBJ2-2; TRBD2 might be the D (6 bases). CDR3 size: 15 residues. Between the trimmed V and J ends, which lost 6 bases and 5 bases, there was a span of 16 bases. Germline V gene sequence: CDR1 MNHEY, CDR2 SVGAGI. The CDR3 here is CASRVLGAGTGELFF. The CDR3 coding sequence is TGTGCCAGCAGGGTGCTTGGGGCGGGGACCGGGGAGCTGTTTTTT.

This clone turned up a few times. The rearrangement links TRBV6-2 or TRBV6-3 to TRBJ1-4; 7 positions match TRBD1. This CDR3 contains 18 residues. CDR1 and CDR2 (germline): MNHEY, SVGEGT. Trimming took 5 bases from V and 7 from J; bases not matched to a gene: 19. This CDR3 reads CASSPLRSKVGGFEKLFF. DNA for the CDR3: TGTGCCAGCAGTCCCCTTAGGAGCAAGGTAGGGGGCTTTGAAAAACTGTTTTTT.

The rearrangement links TRBV28 to TRBJ1-2; TRBD1 might be the D (6 bases). This CDR3 region has 17 residues. With 7 bases removed from V and 4 bases from J, the gap between germline ends came to 25 bases. CDR1 is MDHEN and CDR2 is SYDVKM in the germline V gene. CDR3 nucleotides: TGTGCCAGCACCCTCGAGGCGGGGGCGGCCCTACTCTATGGCTACACCTTC. Translation gives CASTLEAGAALLYGYTF.

This chain uses TRBV21-1 with TRBJ2-7; the D call TRBD1 from the table was never checked on the DNA. TRBV21-1 is a recognized pseudogene. The CDR3 length is 13 residues. The CDR3 here is CARIRDRAYEQYF. The CDR3 DNA reads as TGTGCCAGAATCCGGGACAGGGCCTACGAGCAGTACTTC.